This T cell receptor beta chain was profiled in a study of blood T cells in healthy people across ages. Study-level results: Observed TCR beta diversity per million T cells went down as age went up. This fall followed a roughly linear course with age.

Using a J-beta primer mix together with a sample-barcoded 5' primer, a second PCR was run for roughly 6 to 11 cycles. The authors tagged each cDNA molecule using a template-switch adaptor with 12 random nucleotides. Each CDR3 protein is one row after TCRdb ran MiXCR on the 5' RACE reads. The table records about 650,000 distinct CDR3 sequences, about 32% of them present only once. Peripheral blood, approximately 10 milliliters per donor, was collected. Ten or more counts support this clonotype. Its antigen is not identified. The TCR was taken from an elderly woman in good health. The sequencing sample was made of blood.

This CDR3 is CASSLNIEQYF. Written as DNA, the CDR3 is TGTGCCAGCAGCCTTAATATCGAGCAGTACTTC. The V and J genes are TRBV5-5 and TRBJ2-7; D remains ambiguous. V lost 4 bases, J lost 6 bases, and 8 bases lay in between. Germline values: CDR1 SGHKS, CDR2 YYEKEE (reference sequence). This CDR3 has 11 amino acids. Full variable domain (rest looked up from reference TRBV5-5 and TRBJ2-7): DAGVTQSPTHLIKTRGQQVTLRCSPISGHKSVSWYQQVLGQGPQFIFQYYEKEERGRGNFPDRFSARQFPNYSSELNVNALLLGDSALYLCASSLNIEQYFGPGTRLTVT.